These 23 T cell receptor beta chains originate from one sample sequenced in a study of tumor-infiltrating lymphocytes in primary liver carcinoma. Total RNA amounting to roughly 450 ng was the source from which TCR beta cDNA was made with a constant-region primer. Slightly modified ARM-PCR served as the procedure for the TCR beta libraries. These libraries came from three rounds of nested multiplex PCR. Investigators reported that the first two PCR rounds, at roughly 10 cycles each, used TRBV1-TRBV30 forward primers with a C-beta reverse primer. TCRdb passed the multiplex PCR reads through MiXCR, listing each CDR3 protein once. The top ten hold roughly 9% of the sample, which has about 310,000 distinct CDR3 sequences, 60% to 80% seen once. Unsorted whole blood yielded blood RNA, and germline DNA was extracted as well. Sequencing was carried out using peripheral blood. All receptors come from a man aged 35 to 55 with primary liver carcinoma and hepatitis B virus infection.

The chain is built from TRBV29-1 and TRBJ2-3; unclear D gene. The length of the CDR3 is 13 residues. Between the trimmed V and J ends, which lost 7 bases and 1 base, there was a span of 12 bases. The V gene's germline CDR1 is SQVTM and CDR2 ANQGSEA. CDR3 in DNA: TGCAGCGGCCAGGCATCTTGCACAGATACGCAGTATTTT. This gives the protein CSGQASCTDTQYF.

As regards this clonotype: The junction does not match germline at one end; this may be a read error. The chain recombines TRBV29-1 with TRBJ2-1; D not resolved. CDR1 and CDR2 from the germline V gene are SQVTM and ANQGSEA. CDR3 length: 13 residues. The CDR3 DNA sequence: TGCAGCGTCCTTAAGCAGAATTACAATGAGCAGTTCTTT. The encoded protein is CSVLKQNYNEQFF.

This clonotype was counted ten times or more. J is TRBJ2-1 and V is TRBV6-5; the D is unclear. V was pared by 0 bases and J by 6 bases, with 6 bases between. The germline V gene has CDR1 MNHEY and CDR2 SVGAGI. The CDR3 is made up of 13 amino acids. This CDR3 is CASSYSDGNEQFF. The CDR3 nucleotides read TGTGCCAGCAGTTACTCTGACGGCAATGAGCAGTTCTTC.

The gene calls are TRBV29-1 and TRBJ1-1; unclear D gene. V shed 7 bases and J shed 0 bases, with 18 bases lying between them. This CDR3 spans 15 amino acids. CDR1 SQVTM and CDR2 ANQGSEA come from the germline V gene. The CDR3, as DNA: TGCAGCGATTCCCCGGGTTGGGCGATGAACACTGAAGCTTTCTTT. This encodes CSDSPGWAMNTEAFF.

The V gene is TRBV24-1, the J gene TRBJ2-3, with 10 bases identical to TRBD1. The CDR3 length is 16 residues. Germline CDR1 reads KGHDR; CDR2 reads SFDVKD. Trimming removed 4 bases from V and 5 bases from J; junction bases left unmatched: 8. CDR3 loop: CATSDRGQGREDTQYF. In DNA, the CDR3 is TGTGCCACCAGTGACCGGGGACAGGGGAGAGAAGATACGCAGTATTTT.

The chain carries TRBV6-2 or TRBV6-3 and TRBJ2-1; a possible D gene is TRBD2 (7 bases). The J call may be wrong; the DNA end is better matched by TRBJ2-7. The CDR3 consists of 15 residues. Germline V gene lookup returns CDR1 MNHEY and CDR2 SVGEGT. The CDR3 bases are TGTGCCAGCAGTTACTCCGGCCCAAGGGGGGGCGAGCAGTACTTC. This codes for CASSYSGPRGGEQYF.

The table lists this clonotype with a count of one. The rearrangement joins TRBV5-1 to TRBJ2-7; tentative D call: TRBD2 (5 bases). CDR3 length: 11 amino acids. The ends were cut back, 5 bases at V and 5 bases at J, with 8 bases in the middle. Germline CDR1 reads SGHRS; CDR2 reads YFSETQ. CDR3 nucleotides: TGCGCCAGCAGAAGCGGCAACGAGCAGTACTTC. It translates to CASRSGNEQYF. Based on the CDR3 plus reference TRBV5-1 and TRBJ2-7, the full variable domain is KAGVTQTPRYLIKTRGQQVTLSCSPISGHRSVSWYQQTPGQGLQFLFEYFSETQRNKGNFPGRFSGRQFSNSRSEMNVSTLELGDSALYLCASRSGNEQYFGPGTRLTVT.

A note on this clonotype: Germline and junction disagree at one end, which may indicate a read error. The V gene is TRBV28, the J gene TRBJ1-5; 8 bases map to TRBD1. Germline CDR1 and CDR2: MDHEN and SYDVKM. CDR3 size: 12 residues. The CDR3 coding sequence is TGTGCCGGCAGGACAGGGAGTCAGCCCCAGCATTTT. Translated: CAGRTGSQPQHF.

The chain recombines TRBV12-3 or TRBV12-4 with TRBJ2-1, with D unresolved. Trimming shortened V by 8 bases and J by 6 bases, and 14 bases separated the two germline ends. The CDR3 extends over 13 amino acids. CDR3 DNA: TGTGCCAGCTTAACCAACTGGGCCAATGAGCAGTTCTTC. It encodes CASLTNWANEQFF.

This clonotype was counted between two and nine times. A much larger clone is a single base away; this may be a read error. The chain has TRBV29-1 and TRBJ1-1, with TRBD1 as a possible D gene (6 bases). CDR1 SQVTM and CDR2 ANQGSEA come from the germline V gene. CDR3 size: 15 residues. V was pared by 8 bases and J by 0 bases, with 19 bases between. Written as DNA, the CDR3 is TGCAGCATCCCTAGGATGGGGGGCTTGAACACTGAAGCTTTCTTT. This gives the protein CSIPRMGGLNTEAFF.

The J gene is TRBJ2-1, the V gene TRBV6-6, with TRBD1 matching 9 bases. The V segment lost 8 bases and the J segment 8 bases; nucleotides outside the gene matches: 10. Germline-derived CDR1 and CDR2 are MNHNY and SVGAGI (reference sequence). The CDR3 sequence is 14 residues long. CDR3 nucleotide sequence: TGTGCCAGCGGGGCACAGGGGGCAATACATGAGCAGTTCTTC. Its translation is CASGAQGAIHEQFF.

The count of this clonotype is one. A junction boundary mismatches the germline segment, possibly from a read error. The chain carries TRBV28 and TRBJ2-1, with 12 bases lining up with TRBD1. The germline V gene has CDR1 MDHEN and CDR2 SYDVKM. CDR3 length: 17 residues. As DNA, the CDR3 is TGTGCCAGCAGTCAACCTACCGGGACAGGGGGCTACAATGAGCAGCTCTTC. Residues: CASSQPTGTGGYNEQLF.

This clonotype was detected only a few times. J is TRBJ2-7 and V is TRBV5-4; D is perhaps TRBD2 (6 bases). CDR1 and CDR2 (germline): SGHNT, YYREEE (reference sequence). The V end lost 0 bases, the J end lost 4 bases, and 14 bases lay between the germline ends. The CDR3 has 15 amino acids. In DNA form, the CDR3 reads TGTGCCAGCAGCTTGGGGTCGGGAGAGTGGTACGAGCAGTACTTC. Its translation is CASSLGSGEWYEQYF.

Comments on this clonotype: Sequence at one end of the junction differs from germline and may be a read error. The CDR3 bases are TGTGCCGGCAGTGCCCTAGCGGGAGCGGTATATGAGCAACTCTTC. Its protein is CAGSALAGAVYEQLF. V gene TRBV6-1 combines with J gene TRBJ2-1; 10 bases match TRBD2. Germline CDR1 reads MNHNS; CDR2 reads SASEGT. The CDR3 loop spans 15 amino acids.

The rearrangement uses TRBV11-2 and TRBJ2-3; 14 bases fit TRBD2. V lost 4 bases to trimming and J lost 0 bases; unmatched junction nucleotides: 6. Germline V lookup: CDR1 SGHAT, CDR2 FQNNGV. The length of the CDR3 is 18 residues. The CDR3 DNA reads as TGTGCCAGCAGCTCCTTGGGACTAGCGGGGGTTAGCACAGATACGCAGTATTTT. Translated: CASSSLGLAGVSTDTQYF.

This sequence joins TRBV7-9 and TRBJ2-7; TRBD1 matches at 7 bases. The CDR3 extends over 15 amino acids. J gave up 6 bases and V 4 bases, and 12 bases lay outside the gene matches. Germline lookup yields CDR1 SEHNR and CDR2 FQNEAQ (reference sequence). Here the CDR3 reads CASSSSGGTLGEQYF. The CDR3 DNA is TGTGCCAGCAGCTCATCAGGGGGAACCCTCGGCGAGCAGTACTTC.

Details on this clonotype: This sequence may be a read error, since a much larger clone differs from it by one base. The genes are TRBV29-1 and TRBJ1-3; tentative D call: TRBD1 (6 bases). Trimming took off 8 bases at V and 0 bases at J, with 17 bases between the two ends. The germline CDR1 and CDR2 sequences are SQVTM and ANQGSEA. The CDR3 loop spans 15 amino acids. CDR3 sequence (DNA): TGCAGCCTCCGGACAGCTCCTTCCTCTGGAAACACCATATATTTT. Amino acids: CSLRTAPSSGNTIYF.

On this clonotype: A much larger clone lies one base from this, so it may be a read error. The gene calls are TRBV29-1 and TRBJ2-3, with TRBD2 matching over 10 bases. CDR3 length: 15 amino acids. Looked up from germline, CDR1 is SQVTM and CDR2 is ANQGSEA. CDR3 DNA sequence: TGCAGCGTTCTCGGGACTAGCGAACACACAGGTACGCAGTATTTT. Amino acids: CSVLGTSEHTGTQYF.

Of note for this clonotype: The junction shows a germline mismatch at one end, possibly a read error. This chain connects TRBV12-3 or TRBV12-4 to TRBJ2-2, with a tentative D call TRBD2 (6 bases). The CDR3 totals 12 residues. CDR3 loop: CASSFGRGEPFF. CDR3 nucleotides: TGTGCCAGCAGTTTCGGTCGCGGGGAGCCGTTCTTT.

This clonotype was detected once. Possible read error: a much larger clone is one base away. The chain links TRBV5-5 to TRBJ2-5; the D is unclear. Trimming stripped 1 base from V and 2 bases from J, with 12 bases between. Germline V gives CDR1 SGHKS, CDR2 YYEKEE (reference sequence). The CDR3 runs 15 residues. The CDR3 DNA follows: TGTGCCAGCAGCTTGAACAGCAGAGAACAAGAGACCCAGTACTTC. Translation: CASSLNSREQETQYF.

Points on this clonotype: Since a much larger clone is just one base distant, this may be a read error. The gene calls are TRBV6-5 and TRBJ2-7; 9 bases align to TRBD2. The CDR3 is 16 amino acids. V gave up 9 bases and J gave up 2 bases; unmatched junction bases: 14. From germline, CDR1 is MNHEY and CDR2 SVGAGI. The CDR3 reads CARSRVAGVSPYEQYF. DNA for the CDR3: TGTGCCAGGAGTAGAGTAGCGGGAGTTTCCCCCTACGAGCAGTACTTC.

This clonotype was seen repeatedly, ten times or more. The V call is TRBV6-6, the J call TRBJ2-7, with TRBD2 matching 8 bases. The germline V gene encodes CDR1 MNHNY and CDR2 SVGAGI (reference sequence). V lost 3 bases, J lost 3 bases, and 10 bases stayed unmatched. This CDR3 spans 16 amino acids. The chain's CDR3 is CASSYVRTSGDYEQYF. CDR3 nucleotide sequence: TGTGCCAGCAGTTATGTGAGAACTAGCGGAGACTACGAGCAGTACTTC.

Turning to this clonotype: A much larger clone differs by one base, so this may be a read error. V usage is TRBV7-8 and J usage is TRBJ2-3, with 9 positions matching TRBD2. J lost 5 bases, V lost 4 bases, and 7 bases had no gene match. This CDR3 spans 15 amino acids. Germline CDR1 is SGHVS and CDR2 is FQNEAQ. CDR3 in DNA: TGTGCCAGCAGCTCGAAACTAGCGGGTGGAGATACGCAGTATTTT. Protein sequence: CASSSKLAGGDTQYF.